This TCR beta chain was recovered during a study of blood T cell repertoires in COVID-19. Looking at the study overall: Sites across the United States, Italy and Spain contributed samples from acute and convalescent COVID-19. PBMCs, B-cell-depleted T cells, or T cells provided the cDNA or gDNA that made up the material.

Per the germline V gene, CDR1 is SGHDT and CDR2 is YYEEEE. This CDR3 has 15 amino acids. V lost 4 bases and J 3 bases, leaving 14 bases between the germline ends. Per the original methods: Reference gene primer amplification gave nucleated cell count estimates. Libraries were prepared by immunoSEQ multiplex PCR; TCRdb keeps only in-frame clonotypes and omits some of them. The V and J calls and the clone size are those of that table, but D and trimming were determined from the DNA. The sample yields fewer than 250,000 clones, more than 75% seen once. This sequence joins TRBV5-6 and TRBJ1-5; TRBD1 is a possible D gene (6 bases). The TCR originated in a man aged 60 to 75 with acute or convalescent COVID-19. The sequencing input was peripheral blood. CDR3 DNA: TGTGCCAGCAGCCCCGGGGGGGGCTACAATCAGCCCCAGCATTTT. Amino acids: CASSPGGGYNQPQHF. The complete variable domain, with remaining parts taken from reference TRBV5-6 and TRBJ1-5, reads DAGVTQSPTHLIKTRGQQVTLRCSPKSGHDTVSWYQQALGQGPQFIFQYYEEEERQRGNFPDRFSGHQFPNYSSELNVNALLLGDSALYLCASSPGGGYNQPQHFGDGTRLSIL.